This T cell receptor (beta chain) was captured by sequencing in a study of yellow fever vaccine responses in identical twins. Study-level findings and limits: Twins' vaccine T cell response reportedly seemed partly convergent, partly personalized.

Concerning this clonotype itself: The antigen remains undetermined.

This CDR3 has 13 amino acids. The ends were cut back, 0 bases at V and 1 base at J, with 3 bases in the middle. Germline loops: CDR1 SGHDN, CDR2 FVKESK. Via MiXCR, TCRdb re-called the RT-PCR reads, giving one row per CDR3 protein. This sample has 30,000 to 40,000 distinct CDR3 sequences; less than 70% occur once, and the top ten carry about 4.5%. The rearrangement uses TRBV14 and TRBJ1-1; D not resolved. Here the sequenced sample was T cells from blood (PBMCs), unsorted or a sorted subset (not recorded which), taken before or after yellow fever vaccination (not recorded which). This sequence was found in a woman aged 18-29 years who received the yellow fever vaccine. This chain's CDR3 is CASSQDRNTEAFF. CDR3 in DNA: TGTGCCAGCAGCCAAGACAGGAACACTGAAGCTTTCTTT.